The 20 T cell receptor beta chains listed next were all sequenced from one sample in a study of follicular helper T cells after annual influenza vaccination. The time point is: 2015-2016 season, pre-vaccination. Profiling relied on immunoSEQ multiplex PCR, and the TCRdb table lists in-frame clones only, not all of them. Of over 10,000 clones in the sample, approximately 80% were seen once. Sequencing used CXCR5+ CD38- circulating T follicular helper cells from blood, obtained on the day of influenza vaccination. Subset described: circulating Tfh, non-naive CD4+CXCR5+PD-1+ (ICOS+CD38+ or ICOS-CD38-). Every receptor here comes from an adult who received the influenza vaccine.

The gene calls are TRBV7-2 and TRBJ2-7; the D is unclear. Germline V gene data show CDR1 as SGHTA and CDR2 as FQGNSA. The CDR3 runs 11 residues. The V end lost 0 bases, the J end lost 7 bases, and 4 bases lay between the germline ends. The CDR3 DNA is TGTGCCAGCAGCTTAGCGGGGGAGCAGTACTTC. It yields the protein CASSLAGEQYF.

As regards this clone: Other DNA variants within this sample encode the same CDR3. This chain connects TRBV28 to TRBJ1-5, with TRBD1 matching over 7 bases. CDR1 is MDHEN and CDR2 is SYDVKM in the germline V gene. Trimming took 2 bases from V and 5 from J; bases not matched to a gene: 6. The CDR3 runs to 15 residues. CDR3 region: CASSLPEGADQPQHF. DNA for the CDR3: TGTGCCAGCAGTTTACCCGAGGGGGCGGATCAGCCCCAGCATTTT.

The chain combines TRBV6-5 with TRBJ1-4; 7 bases agree with TRBD1. The CDR3 is made up of 13 amino acids. In germline, CDR1 is MNHEY, CDR2 SVGAGI. The V segment lost 6 bases and the J segment 8 bases; nucleotides outside the gene matches: 6. CDR3 nucleotide sequence: TGTGCCAGCAGGAGACAGGGTTTCGAAAAACTGTTTTTT. Its protein product is CASRRQGFEKLFF.

This rearrangement joins TRBV4-2 to TRBJ1-2, with 10 bases fitting TRBD1. CDR1 is LGHNA, CDR2 YNFKEQ, per germline. The CDR3 is 13 amino acids. V lost 4 bases and J lost 4; bases outside the gene matches: 0. Here the CDR3 reads CASSRDRGYGYTF. As DNA, the CDR3 is TGTGCCAGCAGCCGGGACAGGGGCTATGGCTACACCTTC.

This clone was observed a few times. V usage is TRBV28 and J usage is TRBJ1-5; D is ambiguous. This CDR3 contains 13 residues. Trimming cost V 5 bases and J 5 bases, with 10 bases left between them. In germline, CDR1 is MDHEN, CDR2 SYDVKM. CDR3 amino acids: CASSKDRYQPQHF. DNA for the CDR3: TGTGCCAGCAGTAAGGACCGGTATCAGCCCCAGCATTTT.

The rearrangement links TRBV7-7 to TRBJ2-2; D not resolved. CDR1 SSHAT and CDR2 FNYEAQ come from the germline V gene (reference sequence). This CDR3 spans 16 amino acids. V was trimmed by 5 bases and J by 7 bases, leaving 20 bases between them. DNA of the CDR3: TGTGCCAGCAGCCCCCGACACGACACGCTACTCGGGGAGCTGTTTTTT. This encodes CASSPRHDTLLGELFF.

The chain links TRBV6-6 to TRBJ2-7; 7 positions match TRBD1. The CDR3 covers 13 residues. Trimming took 6 bases from V and 5 from J; bases not matched to a gene: 7. The V gene's germline CDR1 is MNHNY and CDR2 SVGAGI (reference sequence). The CDR3 spells CASRHRQGDEQYF. CDR3 bases: TGTGCCAGCAGACACCGACAGGGAGACGAGCAGTACTTC.

The chain uses TRBV25-1 and TRBJ1-1; D unresolved. V dropped 4 bases and J dropped 6 bases, with 9 bases sitting between them. From germline, CDR1 is MGHDK and CDR2 SYGVNS. The CDR3 totals 12 residues. The CDR3, as DNA: TGTGCCAGCAGTGGGCCTGGGTCTGAAGCTTTCTTT. Translated, it gives CASSGPGSEAFF. Supplemented by reference TRBV25-1 and TRBJ1-1, the full variable domain reads EADIYQTPRYLVIGTGKKITLECSQTMGHDKMYWYQQDPGMELHLIHYSYGVNSTEKGDLSSESTVSRIRTEHFPLTLESARPSHTSQYLCASSGPGSEAFFGQGTRLTVV.

The chain links TRBV5-4 to TRBJ2-5; tentatively, D is TRBD1 or TRBD2 (5 bases each). The J call could be wrong; TRBJ2-7 is a better fit for the DNA end. The germline V gene has CDR1 SGHNT and CDR2 YYREEE (reference sequence). The CDR3 is 14 residues long. Written as DNA, the CDR3 is TGTGCCAGCAGCTTGGTGGGACCCTCCTACGAGCAGTACTTC. Translated, it gives CASSLVGPSYEQYF.

This rearrangement joins TRBV4-3 to TRBJ1-2, with TRBD1 matching 7 bases. The CDR3 has 15 amino acids. With V trimmed by 0 bases and J by 7 bases, 8 bases remained unmatched. The V gene's germline CDR1 is LGHNA and CDR2 YSLEER. The CDR3 DNA is TGCGCCAGCAGCCAAGATGGGGTGACAGGGACTGGCTACACCTTC. This translates into CASSQDGVTGTGYTF.

The rearrangement joins TRBV16 to TRBJ2-2; D not resolved. The V end lost 4 bases, the J end lost 4 bases, and 13 bases lay between the germline ends. This CDR3 spans 15 amino acids. CDR1 and CDR2 (germline): KGHSY, FQNENV. Here the CDR3 reads CASSPSAGATGELFF. The CDR3 bases are TGTGCCAGCAGCCCATCTGCAGGTGCCACCGGGGAGCTGTTTTTT.

V usage is TRBV7-7 and J usage is TRBJ2-2, with TRBD2 matching over 10 bases. Unmatched junction bases numbered 9, after V lost 5 bases and J lost 6 bases. The CDR3 loop spans 16 amino acids. The V gene's germline CDR1 is SSHAT and CDR2 FNYEAQ (reference sequence). Here the CDR3 DNA reads TGTGCCAGCAGCGCTCTAAGCGGGGGGGCCTCCGGGGAGCTGTTTTTT. Its protein product is CASSALSGGASGELFF. The full variable domain, completed using reference TRBV7-7 and TRBJ2-2, is GAGVSQSPRYKVTKRGQDVTLRCDPISSHATLYWYQQALGQGPEFLTYFNYEAQPDKSGLPSDRFSAERPEGSISTLTIQRTEQRDSAMYRCASSALSGGASGELFFGEGSRLTVL.

This clone has just a few counts. The gene calls are TRBV5-4 and TRBJ2-7, with 9 bases lining up with TRBD2. J lost 2 bases, V lost 7 bases, and 4 bases had no gene match. CDR1 SGHNT and CDR2 YYREEE come from the germline V gene (reference sequence). CDR3 length: 13 amino acids. The CDR3 sequence is CASGLASTYEQYF. The CDR3 coding sequence is TGTGCCAGCGGACTAGCGTCGACCTACGAGCAGTACTTC. Full variable domain (remainder filled in from reference TRBV5-4 and TRBJ2-7): ETGVTQSPTHLIKTRGQQVTLRCSSQSGHNTVSWYQQALGQGPQFIFQYYREEENGRGNFPPRFSGLQFPNYSSELNVNALELDDSALYLCASGLASTYEQYFGPGTRLTVT.

As DNA, the CDR3 is TGTGCCAGCAGCCGGACTAGCGGGGAAGAGACCCAGTACTTC. Translating gives CASSRTSGEETQYF. The chain carries TRBV14 and TRBJ2-5; 12 bases match TRBD2. This CDR3 contains 14 residues. Trimming took 4 bases from V and 3 from J; bases not matched to a gene: 0. In germline, CDR1 is SGHDN, CDR2 FVKESK. Full variable domain (outside the CDR3, taken from reference TRBV14 and TRBJ2-5): EAGVTQFPSHSVIEKGQTVTLRCDPISGHDNLYWYRRVMGKEIKFLLHFVKESKQDESGMPNNRFLAERTGGTYSTLKVQPAELEDSGVYFCASSRTSGEETQYFGPGTRLLVL.

The chain joins TRBV7-6 to TRBJ2-3, with 15 bases that match TRBD2. The trim removed 4 bases at V and 2 bases at J, leaving 4 bases unmatched. The V gene's germline CDR1 is SGHVS and CDR2 FNYEAQ. The CDR3 is made up of 17 amino acids. Here the CDR3 DNA reads TGTGCCAGCAGCTACGGACTAGCGGGGGGGAACACAGATACGCAGTATTTT. Its translation: CASSYGLAGGNTDTQYF.

The chain recombines TRBV9 with TRBJ1-2; weak D call: TRBD1 (5 bases). Germline V gene data show CDR1 as SGDLS and CDR2 as YYNGEE. Trimming pared 4 bases from V and 2 bases from J, leaving 9 bases between. The CDR3 has 13 amino acids. The CDR3 here is CASSSDRNYGYTF. For the CDR3, the DNA is TGTGCCAGCAGCTCCGACAGAAACTATGGCTACACCTTC.

The chain uses TRBV11-2 and TRBJ2-5, with no clear D. There are 13 residues in the CDR3. V lost 5 bases to trimming and J lost 2 bases, with 9 bases between them. Germline CDR1 SGHAT, CDR2 FQNNGV. For the CDR3, the DNA is TGTGCCAGCAGCCCCGGGCCGCAAGAGACCCAGTACTTC. Its protein is CASSPGPQETQYF.

This rearrangement joins TRBV6-5 to TRBJ1-2, with TRBD1 identical over 7 bases. The CDR3 spans 14 residues. Trimming removed 6 bases from V and 4 bases from J; junction bases left unmatched: 8. Germline V gene sequence: CDR1 MNHEY, CDR2 SVGAGI. The CDR3 loop is CASSPGQNFYGYTF. In DNA form, the CDR3 reads TGTGCCAGCAGCCCGGGACAGAATTTCTATGGCTACACCTTC.

This chain connects TRBV7-9 to TRBJ1-2; D perhaps matches TRBD1 (5 bases). This CDR3 contains 12 residues. Germline CDR1 SEHNR, CDR2 FQNEAQ (reference sequence). V was clipped by 4 bases and J by 8 bases, with 11 bases between them. The CDR3 spells CASSWDRLGYTF. In DNA, the CDR3 is TGTGCCAGCAGCTGGGACCGTCTGGGCTACACCTTC. The whole variable domain, remainder taken from reference TRBV7-9 and TRBJ1-2, is DTGVSQNPRHKITKRGQNVTFRCDPISEHNRLYWYRQTLGQGPEFLTYFQNEAQLEKSRLLSDRFSAERPKGSFSTLEIQRTEQGDSAMYLCASSWDRLGYTFGSGTRLTVV.

The chain uses TRBV6-1 and TRBJ1-6, with a weak D call TRBD1 (5 bases). V was clipped by 6 bases and J by 7 bases, with 10 bases between them. The CDR3 sequence is 13 residues long. Germline V CDR1 and CDR2: MNHNS, SASEGT. Here the CDR3 reads CASSLDRNSPLHF. The CDR3 coding sequence is TGTGCCAGCAGCTTAGACAGAAATTCACCCCTCCACTTT.